This TCR beta chain was captured by sequencing in a study of a mutant IDH1 vaccine in newly diagnosed glioma. Across the study: Patients came in for eight vaccinations, in weeks 1, 3, 5, 7, 11, 15, 19 and 23. The study, taken as a whole, reports: Detectable vaccine-induced immune responses arose in 93.3% of patients.

Germline V gene data show CDR1 as MGHRA and CDR2 as YSYEKL. The CDR3 contains 15 residues. V was clipped by 2 bases and J by 2 bases, with 13 bases between them. Here immunoSEQ multiplex PCR was the method, and the copy in TCRdb shows in-frame clones only, minus some. The sample includes 50,000 to 65,000 clones, about 91% seen only once; the top ten take over 2%. Concerning this clone: The antigen remains undetermined.

Sample time point: week 11, during vaccination. In the vaccine, a single dose held 300 ug of the mutant IDH1 20-mer peptide, along with topical imiquimod. The starting material was PBMCs, obtained from a glioma patient whose treatment included an IDH1 peptide vaccine. The chain uses TRBV4-1 and TRBJ2-7, with D perhaps TRBD1 (6 bases). This TCR was sampled from a man over 45 with glioma. CDR3: CASSQQQGGPYEQYF. CDR3 sequence (DNA): TGCGCCAGCAGCCAACAACAAGGGGGTCCCTACGAGCAGTACTTC.